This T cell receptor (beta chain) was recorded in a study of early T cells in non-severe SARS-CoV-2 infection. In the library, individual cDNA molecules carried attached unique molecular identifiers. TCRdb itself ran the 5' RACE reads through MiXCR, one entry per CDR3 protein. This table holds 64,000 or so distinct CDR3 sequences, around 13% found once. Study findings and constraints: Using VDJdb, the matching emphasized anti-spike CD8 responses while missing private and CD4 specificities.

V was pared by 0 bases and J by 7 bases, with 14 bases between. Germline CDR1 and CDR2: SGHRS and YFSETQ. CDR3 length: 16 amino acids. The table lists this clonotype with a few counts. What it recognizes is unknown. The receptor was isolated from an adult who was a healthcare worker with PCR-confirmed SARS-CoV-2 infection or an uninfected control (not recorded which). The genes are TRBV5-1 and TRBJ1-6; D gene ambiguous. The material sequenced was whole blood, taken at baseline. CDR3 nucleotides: TGCGCCAGCAGCTTGGATAGGGAGTGGAACAATTCACCCCTCCACTTT. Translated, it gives CASSLDREWNNSPLHF.